The following is a T cell receptor (beta chain) sequence with its context. The sample originates from a study of blood T cell repertoires in COVID-19. At the level of the study: COVID-19 samples, acute and convalescent, were from the United States, Italy and Spain. In each case, the material was cDNA or gDNA derived from T cells, B-cell-depleted T cells, or PBMCs.

Authors' processing steps: For nucleated cells, counts were estimated from reference gene primer amplification. The method was immunoSEQ multiplex PCR; TCRdb's version includes in-frame clones alone and lacks a portion of them. V, J and clone size are taken as reported in that table, and D and trimming were inferred from the DNA itself. The sample comprises under 300,000 clones, roughly nine tenths of which are singletons, and approximately 6.2% rests with the top ten. This CDR3 comprises 16 residues. V lost 0 bases and J lost 6; bases outside the gene matches: 5. Germline V gene lookup returns CDR1 LNHNV and CDR2 YYDKDF (reference sequence).

This sequence joins TRBV15 and TRBJ1-5, with 10 bases aligning to TRBD1. The sample consisted of peripheral blood. The source of this sequence is a man between 60 and 75 years old with acute or convalescent COVID-19. The CDR3 protein is CATSRDRGTGVQPQHF. DNA of the CDR3: TGTGCCACCAGCAGAGATCGGGGGACAGGGGTTCAGCCCCAGCATTTT.